This T cell receptor beta chain was captured in a study of response to subunit inactivated influenza vaccine. MiXCR was run by TCRdb on the RT-PCR reads, yielding one entry per CDR3 protein. There are 490,000 or so distinct CDR3 sequences in the sample; 7.6% occur only once, and about an eighth lies in the top ten. Comment on this clonotype: The antigen is not known.

General study results and limits: Each seasonal influenza vaccination recruits few new T cells, the authors suggested.

The germline V and J ends were trimmed by 4 bases and 6 bases, with 12 bases remaining between them. CDR1 DFQATT and CDR2 SNEGSKA come from the germline V gene (reference sequence). This CDR3 has 12 amino acids. This material consisted of PBMCs from blood, taken 23 months after vaccination. The rearrangement links TRBV20-1 to TRBJ1-2; D call uncertain. This TCR derives from a man between 50 and 75 years old who received an inactivated influenza vaccine. As DNA, the CDR3 is TGCAGTGCTATAGATGGTCTAAATGGCTACACCTTC. Protein: CSAIDGLNGYTF.